This T cell receptor beta chain was recorded in a study of T cell responses to AZD1222 COVID-19 vaccine. Study-wide points: Elevations in Spike-specific TCR breadth and depth followed administration of two AZD1222 doses. Targeting of unmutated variant regions was reportedly seen in nearly half of spike-specific TCRs.

For this clone: What it binds is unknown.

In germline, CDR1 is GTSNPN, CDR2 SVGIG (reference sequence). V was clipped by 0 bases and J by 5 bases, with 11 bases between them. The CDR3 is made up of 15 amino acids. Some clones are missing from TCRdb's copy, which holds only in-frame ones; the method was immunoSEQ multiplex PCR. The sample yields about 140,000 clones, 85% to 90% seen once. The sequence derives from an adult in good health. The sequencing here drew on peripheral blood, taken on day 0 of AZD1222 vaccination. The chain employs TRBV30 and TRBJ1-6; D not resolved. CDR3 residues: CAWSVGREDNSPLHF. The CDR3, as DNA: TGTGCCTGGAGTGTAGGAAGGGAGGATAATTCACCCCTCCACTTT.